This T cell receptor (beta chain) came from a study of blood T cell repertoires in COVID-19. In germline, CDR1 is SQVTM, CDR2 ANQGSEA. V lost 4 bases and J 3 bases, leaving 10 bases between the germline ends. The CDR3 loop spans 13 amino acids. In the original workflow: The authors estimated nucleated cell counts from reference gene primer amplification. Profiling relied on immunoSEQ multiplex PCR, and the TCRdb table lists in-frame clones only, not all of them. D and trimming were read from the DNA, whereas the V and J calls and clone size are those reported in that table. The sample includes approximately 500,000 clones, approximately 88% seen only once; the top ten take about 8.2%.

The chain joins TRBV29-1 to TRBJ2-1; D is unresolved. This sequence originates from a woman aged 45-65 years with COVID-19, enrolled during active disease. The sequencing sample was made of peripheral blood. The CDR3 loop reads CSVGQANYNEQFF. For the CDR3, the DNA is TGCAGCGTTGGGCAGGCTAACTACAATGAGCAGTTCTTC.